The T cell receptor (beta chain) described here comes from a study of graft-versus-host responses after intestinal transplantation. Turning to the study itself: Grafts that recipients had were multivisceral, liver-intestinal, or isolated intestinal transplants.

TCRdb's copy holds only in-frame clones and misses some; the assay was immunoSEQ multiplex PCR. Of around 33,000 clones in the sample, around 94% were seen once. The V end was cut by 4 bases, the J end by 0 bases, with 10 bases between. Per the germline V gene, CDR1 is MNHEY and CDR2 is SMNVEV (reference sequence). The CDR3 consists of 14 residues. The specimen comprised PBMCs, sampled 16 days after intestinal transplant. V usage is TRBV27 and J usage is TRBJ2-7; D remains ambiguous. The sequence was obtained from a human patient who received an intestinal transplant, so some T cells may come from the graft donor. CDR3 in DNA: TGTGCCAGCAGTTACCTCGGCGGCTCCTACGAGCAGTACTTC. Encoded protein: CASSYLGGSYEQYF.